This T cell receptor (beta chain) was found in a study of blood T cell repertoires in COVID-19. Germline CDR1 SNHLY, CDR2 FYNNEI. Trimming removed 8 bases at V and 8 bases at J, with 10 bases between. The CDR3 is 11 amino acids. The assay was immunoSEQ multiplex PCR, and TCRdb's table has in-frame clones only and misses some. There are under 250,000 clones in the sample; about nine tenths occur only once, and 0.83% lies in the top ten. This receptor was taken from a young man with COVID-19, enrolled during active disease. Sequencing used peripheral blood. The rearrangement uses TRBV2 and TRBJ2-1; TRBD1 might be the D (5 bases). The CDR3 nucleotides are TGTGCCAGCGGCAGGGTTCATGAGCAGTTCTTC. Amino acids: CASGRVHEQFF.